This is a list of T cell receptor beta chains from one sample in a study of identical twins. TCRdb recomputed calls from the 5' RACE reads with MiXCR, one row per CDR3 protein. The repertoire holds about 460,000 distinct CDR3 sequences, with 14% as singletons. This sample also belongs to another study, concerning yellow fever vaccine responses in identical twins.

Sequencing input: CD4+ T cells sorted from blood. Receptors originate from a woman between 18 and 29 years old in good health. Each CDR3 is given with its conserved first and last residue. A D gene is named only where the DNA matches it firmly. Size values are once, few and many counts, or a class for expanded clones, and some rows have none.

J	V	D	size	CDR3	DNA
TRBJ2-3	TRBV7-2	TRBD2	few	CASSSRAGGSTDTQYF	TGTGCCAGCAGCTCCCGGGCGGGGGGGAGCACAGATACGCAGTATTTT
TRBJ2-1	TRBV7-2	.	many	CASSQTVHGEQFF	TGTGCCAGCAGTCAAACAGTACATGGGGAGCAGTTCTTC
TRBJ2-6	TRBV7-9	TRBD2	few	CASSLLAGWGGANVLTF	TGTGCCAGCAGCTTACTAGCGGGATGGGGTGGGGCCAACGTCCTGACTTTC
TRBJ2-3	TRBV20-1	TRBD2	.	CSARAVPGLVGGHTDTQYF	TGCAGTGCTAGAGCCGTCCCGGGACTAGTTGGGGGCCACACAGATACGCAGTATTTT
TRBJ2-1	TRBV7-9	.	few	CASSFRAGATYNEQFF	TGTGCCAGCAGCTTCAGAGCCGGGGCTACCTACAATGAGCAGTTCTTC
TRBJ2-1	TRBV24-1	TRBD2	few	CATSDSGLAGVYEQFF	TGTGCCACCAGTGACTCGGGACTAGCGGGGGTCTATGAGCAGTTCTTC
TRBJ2-7	TRBV28	TRBD2	.	CARSSGLAGEQYF	TGTGCCAGAAGTTCGGGACTAGCCGGCGAGCAGTACTTC
TRBJ2-4	TRBV20-1	.	.	CSASRLAKNIQYF	TGCAGTGCTTCAAGGCTAGCCAAAAACATTCAGTACTTC
TRBJ2-1	TRBV5-1	TRBD1	many	CASSPGPQGANEQFF	TGCGCCAGCAGCCCGGGACCTCAGGGGGCCAATGAGCAGTTCTTC
TRBJ2-2	TRBV29-1	.	.	CSVDSGAGTNTGELFF	TGCAGCGTTGACTCAGGGGCGGGGACGAACACCGGGGAGCTGTTTTTT
TRBJ2-3	TRBV24-1	TRBD1	few	CATSGSGTGADTQYF	TGTGCCACCAGTGGGTCAGGGACAGGGGCAGATACGCAGTATTTT
TRBJ2-1	TRBV7-9	.	many	CASSLSLGEQFF	TGTGCCAGCAGCTTAAGTCTCGGTGAGCAGTTCTTC
TRBJ2-7	TRBV27	.	.	CASSLGVSRIDEQYF	TGTGCCAGCAGTTTGGGGGTGTCCCGTATCGACGAGCAGTACTTC
TRBJ2-3	TRBV29-1	TRBD2	few	CSVDGGTDTQYF	TGCAGCGTTGACGGGGGGACAGATACGCAGTATTTT
TRBJ2-1	TRBV6-4	TRBD1	many	CASTPWAGGYGNEQFF	TGTGCCAGCACCCCCTGGGCAGGGGGCTATGGCAATGAGCAGTTCTTC
TRBJ2-5	TRBV3-1	TRBD1	.	CASSQDKGASETQYF	TGTGCCAGCAGCCAAGATAAGGGGGCGTCAGAGACCCAGTACTTC
TRBJ2-7	TRBV10-3	.	many	CAISERSSEQYF	TGTGCCATCAGTGAGAGGAGTTCCGAGCAGTACTTC
TRBJ2-1	TRBV7-2	TRBD1	.	CASSLVFGQGVQFF	TGTGCCAGCAGCTTAGTCTTTGGACAGGGGGTACAGTTCTTC
TRBJ1-2	TRBV30	.	.	CAWSVLAAGGDGYTF	TGTGCCTGGAGTGTACTCGCCGCAGGAGGGGATGGCTACACCTTC
TRBJ2-7	TRBV9	TRBD2	few	CASSPGTSGDRYEQYF	TGTGCCAGCAGCCCCGGGACTAGCGGAGATCGGTACGAGCAGTACTTC
TRBJ2-1	TRBV6-2/TRBV6-3	TRBD2	.	CASSGLAGGHNEQFF	TGTGCCAGCAGTGGCCTAGCGGGAGGGCACAATGAGCAGTTCTTC
TRBJ2-1	TRBV20-1	.	few	CSARDLHEQFF	TGCAGTGCTAGAGATCTCCATGAGCAGTTCTTC
TRBJ1-6	TRBV5-1	TRBD1	.	CASSLRDRGGNSPLHF	TGCGCCAGCAGCTTGCGGGACAGGGGCGGTAATTCACCCCTCCACTTT
TRBJ2-7	TRBV7-9	.	.	CASSPTKKLDEQYF	TGTGCCAGCAGCCCAACCAAGAAGTTGGACGAGCAGTACTTC
TRBJ2-1	TRBV5-1	TRBD2	.	CASSLAPGLGSYNEQFF	TGCGCCAGCAGCTTGGCCCCGGGACTAGGGTCCTACAATGAGCAGTTCTTC
TRBJ1-5	TRBV20-1	TRBD1	.	CSARTGTNQPQHF	TGCAGTGCTCGGACAGGGACAAATCAGCCCCAGCATTTT
TRBJ2-1	TRBV15	TRBD2	few	CATSRKRGVSYNEQFF	TGTGCCACCAGCAGAAAGCGGGGGGTCTCCTACAATGAGCAGTTCTTC